This T cell receptor beta chain originates from a study of T cells and Merkel cell carcinoma outcomes (dated by TCRdb to the early 2020s). For the study in its entirety: The study looked at whether the tumor T-cell repertoire and T-cell density could predict clinical outcome in patients with Merkel cell carcinoma.

Its CDR3 holds 13 amino acids, cysteine through phenylalanine. Kept here is only the CDR3 DNA, which spans 39 bases and is read in frame from base 1. V is cut by 1 base and J by 6 bases, and the space between the germline ends is 7 bases. CDR1 and CDR2 (SGHRS, YFSETQ) derive from the germline V gene. Overall results and qualifications from the work: Clinical outcomes in Merkel cell carcinoma patients were reported to be predicted by T-cell repertoire features combined with T-cell density.

The library relied on the immunoSEQ multiplex PCR assay. The table was pulled from immuneACCESS by TCRdb, which kept in-frame rearrangements only. Such tables lose some clones; where checked, under half of the loss comes from unresolved V genes, and the rest has no known cause. In this sample the table shows roughly 15,000 clones, 75% to 85% of which occur a single time. The ten largest clones add up to 7% to 9% of the sample. The samples were obtained from people who had Merkel cell carcinoma. This clone is a singleton in its sample. The antigen it recognizes is unknown. Per-base qualities were not stored, and no clone one base away is much larger.

The sequence is built from TRBV5-1 and TRBJ2-2, with the D gene call left open. This clonotype was obtained from a human donor with Merkel cell carcinoma. Material: tumor tissue from Merkel cell carcinoma. The CDR3 protein sequence reads: CASSLTESGELFF. In nucleotide form, the sequence is TGCGCCAGCAGCTTGACGGAGTCCGGGGAGCTGTTTTTT.